These 13 T cell receptor beta chains share one sample of origin, sequenced in a study of blood T cell repertoires in COVID-19. Measured with immunoSEQ multiplex PCR; TCRdb has only the in-frame clones, and not every one. The sample contains 40,000 to 50,000 clones, approximately 90% of which appear only once. The sample comprised peripheral blood. Every receptor here comes from a man aged 25-45 years with active or convalescent COVID-19.

This rearrangement joins TRBV5-1 to TRBJ1-4; D remains unclear. V shed 0 bases and J shed 8 bases, with 11 bases lying between them. Germline V gene data show CDR1 as SGHRS and CDR2 as YFSETQ. The CDR3 contains 14 residues. The CDR3 sequence: CASSLGRGGEKLFF. In nucleotides, the CDR3 is TGCGCCAGCAGCTTGGGTCGGGGTGGGGAAAAACTGTTTTTT.

The V and J genes are TRBV7-2 and TRBJ1-1; 7 bases line up with TRBD1. This CDR3 has 14 amino acids. The V gene end was trimmed by 1 base and the J gene end by 7 bases; junction bases not matched to a gene: 6. Germline lookup yields CDR1 SGHTA and CDR2 FQGNSA. The CDR3 protein is CASSLGQGKNEAFF. The CDR3, as DNA: TGTGCCAGCAGCTTAGGACAGGGCAAGAATGAAGCTTTCTTT. Variable domain in full (rest from reference TRBV7-2 and TRBJ1-1): GAGVSQSPSNKVTEKGKDVELRCDPISGHTALYWYRQSLGQGLEFLIYFQGNSAPDKSGLPSDRFSAERTGGSVSTLTIQRTQQEDSAVYLCASSLGQGKNEAFFGQGTRLTVV.

V is TRBV9 and J is TRBJ1-2; tentatively, D is TRBD1 (6 bases). CDR1 is SGDLS, CDR2 YYNGEE, per germline. This CDR3 is 13 amino acids long. The V end lost 7 bases, the J end lost 0 bases, and 10 bases lay between the germline ends. CDR3: CASLDSSNYGYTF. CDR3 nucleotide sequence: TGTGCCAGCCTGGACAGCTCTAACTATGGCTACACCTTC. The variable domain in full, completed from reference TRBV9 and TRBJ1-2, reads DSGVTQTPKHLITATGQRVTLRCSPRSGDLSVYWYQQSLDQGLQFLIQYYNGEERAKGNILERFSAQQFPDLHSELNLSSLELGDSALYFCASLDSSNYGYTFGSGTRLTVV.

The V and J genes are TRBV11-2 and TRBJ2-1; 8 bases agree with TRBD2. This CDR3 comprises 16 residues. V lost 1 base and J lost 8; bases outside the gene matches: 10. Germline lookup yields CDR1 SGHAT and CDR2 FQNNGV. This CDR3 is CASSLVIAGTRDEQFF. The CDR3 nucleotides are TGTGCCAGCAGCTTAGTAATAGCGGGGACGCGGGATGAGCAGTTCTTC.

The gene calls are TRBV7-9 and TRBJ2-3, with 7 bases lining up with TRBD2. CDR1 is SEHNR and CDR2 is FQNEAQ in the germline V gene (reference sequence). CDR3 size: 15 residues. V trimming: 5 bases; J trimming: 2 bases; junction bases outside the gene matches: 7. CDR3 sequence (DNA): TGTGCCAGCAGCAGCAGACTAGCTACCACAGATACGCAGTATTTT. It yields the protein CASSSRLATTDTQYF.

J is TRBJ1-5 and V is TRBV2, with D perhaps TRBD1 (6 bases). Trimming shortened V by 7 bases and J by 6 bases, and 10 bases separated the two germline ends. The CDR3 extends over 12 amino acids. The germline gives CDR1 SNHLY, CDR2 FYNNEI. CDR3 amino acids: CASKQGTQPQHF. The CDR3 nucleotides are TGTGCCAGCAAACAGGGCACTCAGCCCCAGCATTTT.

The chain recombines TRBV19 with TRBJ1-1, with 8 bases aligning to TRBD1. V gave up 6 bases and J gave up 7 bases; unmatched junction bases: 16. Germline V gives CDR1 LNHDA, CDR2 SQIVND (reference sequence). CDR3 length: 16 residues. CDR3: CASRIAGGDLGGEAFF. Here the CDR3 DNA reads TGTGCCAGTAGAATCGCAGGGGGCGACCTAGGGGGTGAAGCTTTCTTT. Filled out from reference TRBV19 and TRBJ1-1, the complete variable domain reads DGGITQSPKYLFRKEGQNVTLSCEQNLNHDAMYWYRQDPGQGLRLIYYSQIVNDFQKGDIAEGYSVSREKKESFPLTVTSAQKNPTAFYLCASRIAGGDLGGEAFFGQGTRLTVV.

This chain links TRBV3-1 (or the pseudogene TRBV3-2) with TRBJ1-2, with TRBD1 matching 9 bases. The ends lost 4 bases at V and 2 bases at J; junction bases unmatched: 2. The CDR3 loop spans 14 amino acids. Germline lookup yields CDR1 LGHDT and CDR2 YNNKEL (reference sequence). The DNA for the CDR3 is TGTGCCAGCAGCCCGGGACAGGGAAACTATGGCTACACCTTC. It codes for CASSPGQGNYGYTF.

Only one count was recorded for this clone. The gene calls are TRBV2 and TRBJ2-3; 7 nucleotides match TRBD1. The V gene end was trimmed by 5 bases and the J gene end by 6 bases; junction bases not matched to a gene: 14. CDR3 length equals 16 residues. Germline V gene data show CDR1 as SNHLY and CDR2 as FYNNEI. CDR3 in DNA: TGTGCCAGCAGTTTGGACAGGCCTAAAGTCTCCGATACGCAGTATTTT. This gives the protein CASSLDRPKVSDTQYF. Drawing the rest from reference TRBV2 and TRBJ2-3, the complete variable domain is EPEVTQTPSHQVTQMGQEVILRCVPISNHLYFYWYRQILGQKVEFLVSFYNNEISEKSEIFDDQFSVERPDGSNFTLKIRSTKLEDSAMYFCASSLDRPKVSDTQYFGPGTRLTVL.

The CDR3 DNA is TGCGCCAGCAGCCAGGCTGGCGGGGGAAACTATGGCTACACCTTC. It translates to CASSQAGGGNYGYTF. The chain couples TRBV4-1 to TRBJ1-2; D is perhaps TRBD1 (5 bases). Germline loops: CDR1 MGHRA, CDR2 YSYEKL. The CDR3 runs to 15 residues. The V and J ends lost 3 bases and 2 bases respectively, with 13 bases between them.

This sequence joins TRBV7-9 and TRBJ2-7; TRBD1 is a possible D gene (6 bases). Trimming stripped 5 bases from V and 6 bases from J, with 11 bases between. Germline V gene lookup returns CDR1 SEHNR and CDR2 FQNEAQ (reference sequence). The CDR3 spans 12 residues. CDR3 nucleotide sequence: TGTGCCAGCAGCCATACAGGGTCCGAGCAGTACTTC. It is translated as CASSHTGSEQYF.

This chain links TRBV29-1 with TRBJ2-5, with no clear D. Trimming took 4 bases from V and 1 from J, leaving 16 bases between them. The CDR3 runs to 15 residues. The germline V gene encodes CDR1 SQVTM and CDR2 ANQGSEA. This CDR3 is CSVAPPEKIQETQYF. The CDR3 DNA is TGCAGCGTTGCGCCGCCAGAAAAAATCCAAGAGACCCAGTACTTC.

The chain has TRBV24-1 and TRBJ2-1; 8 positions match TRBD2. This CDR3 region has 16 residues. Germline CDR1 and CDR2: KGHDR and SFDVKD. V was clipped by 3 bases and J by 7 bases; unmatched bases: 10. CDR3 DNA: TGTGCCACCAGTGATATAACCAAAACGGGAGGGAATGAGCAGTTCTTC. Amino acids: CATSDITKTGGNEQFF.